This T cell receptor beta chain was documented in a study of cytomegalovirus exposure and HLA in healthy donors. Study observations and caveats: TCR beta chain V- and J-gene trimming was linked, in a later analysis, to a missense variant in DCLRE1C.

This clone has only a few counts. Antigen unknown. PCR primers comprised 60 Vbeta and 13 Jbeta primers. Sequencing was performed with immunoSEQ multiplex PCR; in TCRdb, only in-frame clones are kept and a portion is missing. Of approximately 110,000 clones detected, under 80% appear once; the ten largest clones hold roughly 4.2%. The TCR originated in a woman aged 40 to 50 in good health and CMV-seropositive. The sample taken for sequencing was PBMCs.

The CDR3 region has the DNA TGTGCCAGCAGGCCCGCAACAGGGGAGGCTGGCGAGCAGTACTTC. Residues: CASRPATGEAGEQYF. The rearrangement uses TRBV6-6 and TRBJ2-7; D possibly corresponds to TRBD1 (7 bases). V lost 6 bases and J 6 bases, leaving 21 bases between the germline ends. The CDR3 loop spans 15 amino acids. In germline, CDR1 is MNHNY, CDR2 SVGAGI (reference sequence).